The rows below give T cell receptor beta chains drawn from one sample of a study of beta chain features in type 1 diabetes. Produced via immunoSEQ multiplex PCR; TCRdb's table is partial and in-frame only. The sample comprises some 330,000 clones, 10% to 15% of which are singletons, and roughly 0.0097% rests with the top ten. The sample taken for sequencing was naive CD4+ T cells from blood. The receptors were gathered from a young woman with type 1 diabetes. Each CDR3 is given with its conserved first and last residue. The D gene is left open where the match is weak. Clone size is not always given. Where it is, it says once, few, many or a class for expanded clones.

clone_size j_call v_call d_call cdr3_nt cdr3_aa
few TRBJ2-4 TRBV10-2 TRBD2 TGCGCCAGCCGGGGACTAGCGGGAGAATCCAAAAACATTCAGTACTTC CASRGLAGESKNIQYF
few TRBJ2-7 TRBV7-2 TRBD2 TGTGCCAGCAGTCCTACTAGCGGGAGTAGCTACGAGCAGTACTTC CASSPTSGSSYEQYF
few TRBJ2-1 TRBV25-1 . TGTGCCAGCAGTGAATTAAGGGCGGGTGAGCAGTTCTTC CASSELRAGEQFF
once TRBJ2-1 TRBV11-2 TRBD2 TGTGCCAGCAGCTTCCGACTAGCGGCTAACTACAATGAGCAGTTCTTC CASSFRLAANYNEQFF
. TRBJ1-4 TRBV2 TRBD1 TGTGCCACAAAGCCCGGGACAGGGGATGAAAAACTGTTTTTT CATKPGTGDEKLFF
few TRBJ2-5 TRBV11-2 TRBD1 TGTGCCAGCAGCCGACCACAGGGGCGGGTAGAGACCCAGTACTTC CASSRPQGRVETQYF
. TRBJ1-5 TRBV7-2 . TGTGCCAGCAGCTTACAGGGCCAGCCCCAGCATTTT CASSLQGQPQHF
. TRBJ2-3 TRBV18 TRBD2 TGTGCCAGCTCACCAGGACTAGCGGGGATTAGCACAGATACGCAGTATTTT CASSPGLAGISTDTQYF
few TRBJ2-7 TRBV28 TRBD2 TGTGCCAGCAGGTCCCCGGGACTAAGTTCTTACGAGCAGTACTTC CASRSPGLSSYEQYF
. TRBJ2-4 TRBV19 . TGTGCCAGTAGCCCCCCGGGAGCCAAAAACATTCAGTACTTC CASSPPGAKNIQYF
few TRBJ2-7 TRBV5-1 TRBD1 TGCGCCAGCAGCTTGGACCGGGACAGGGGGATGTTC CASSLDRDRGMF
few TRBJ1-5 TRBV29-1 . TGCAGCGTTGTAGACGGGGGGGGTCAGCCCCAGCATTTT CSVVDGGGQPQHF
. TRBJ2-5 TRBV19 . TGTGCCAGTAGTACAGGGCACGAGACCCAGTACTTC CASSTGHETQYF
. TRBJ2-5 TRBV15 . TGTGCCACCAGCAGAGATCTTTTCCAAGAGACCCAGTACTTC CATSRDLFQETQYF
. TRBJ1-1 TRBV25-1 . TGTGCCAGCAGTCTGGCAGGGGTTTTACCCGAAGCTTTCTTT CASSLAGVLPEAFF
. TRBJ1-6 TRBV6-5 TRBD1 TGTGCCGCCCGGGACAGAGATAATTCACCCCTCCACTTT CAARDRDNSPLHF
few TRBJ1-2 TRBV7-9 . TGTGCCAGCAGCCGCGACAGCGGGGGCTACACCTTC CASSRDSGGYTF
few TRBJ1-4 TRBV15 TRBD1 TGTGCCACCAGCAGGACAGGGCGTCTTACCAACAATGAAAAACTGTTTTTT CATSRTGRLTNNEKLFF
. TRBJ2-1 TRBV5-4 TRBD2 TGTGCCTCTCGACTAGCCCCCACGAATGAGCAGTTCTTC CASRLAPTNEQFF
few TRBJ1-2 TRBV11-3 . TGTGCCAGCAGCAGGGAGGGCAGCTACACCTTC CASSREGSYTF
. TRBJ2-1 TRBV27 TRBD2 TGTGCCAGCAGTTTTTTAGCGGGAAATGAGCAGTTCTTC CASSFLAGNEQFF
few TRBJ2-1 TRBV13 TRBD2 TGTGCCAGCAGCCCGATACCGGGACTAGGCTACAATGAGCAGTTCTTC CASSPIPGLGYNEQFF
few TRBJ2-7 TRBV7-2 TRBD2 TGTGCCAGCAGCTTAGATCTAGCGGGGGGGAGAAGTTGGTACGAGCAGTACTTC CASSLDLAGGRSWYEQYF
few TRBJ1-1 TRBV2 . TGTGCCAGCGGGGAGACTGAAGCTTTCTTT CASGETEAFF
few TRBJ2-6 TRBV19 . TGTGCCAGTAGTAACGGGTACTCTGGGGCCAACGTCCTGACTTTC CASSNGYSGANVLTF
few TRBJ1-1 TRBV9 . TGTGCCAGCAGCGCCGGTGGCAGGCTTTACACTGAAGCTTTCTTT CASSAGGRLYTEAFF
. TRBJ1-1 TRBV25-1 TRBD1 TGTGCCAGCAGTGAAACAGGGGGCACGAACACTGAAGCTTTCTTT CASSETGGTNTEAFF
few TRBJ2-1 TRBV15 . TGTGCCACCCGTACTAGGTCGACAAGGAATGAGCAGTTCTTC CATRTRSTRNEQFF
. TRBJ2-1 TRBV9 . TGTGCCAGCAGCGTAGCGGGGGACCATTACAATGAGCAGTTCTTC CASSVAGDHYNEQFF
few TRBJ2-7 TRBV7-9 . TGTGCCAGCAGCCGTTCGGACAGAGTTTACGAGCAGTACTTC CASSRSDRVYEQYF
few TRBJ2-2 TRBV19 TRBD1 TGTGCCAGTAATCCAGGGGGCTTAATCGGCGGGGAGCTGTTTTTT CASNPGGLIGGELFF
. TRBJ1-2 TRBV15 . TGTGCCACCAGCAGAGATTTTGGGGGAAAGGGAGGATGGGATGGCTACACCTTC CATSRDFGGKGGWDGYTF
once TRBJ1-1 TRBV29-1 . TGCAGCGTTGAAGGGAGGGGAGCTTTCTTT CSVEGRGAFF
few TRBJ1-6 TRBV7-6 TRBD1 TGTGCCAGCCAAGCGGGGACAGGGGAATCACCCCTCCACTTT CASQAGTGESPLHF
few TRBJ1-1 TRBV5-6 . TGTGCCAGCAGCTCCTTCGCGGCTGAAGCTTTCTTT CASSSFAAEAFF
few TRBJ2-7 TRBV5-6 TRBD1 TGTGCCAGCAGCTTAACCGGGACAGGGATCAGCGAGCAGTACTTC CASSLTGTGISEQYF
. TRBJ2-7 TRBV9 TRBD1 TGTGCCAGCAGCGTAGGTTTGGGACAGGGTGCCCTCTACGAGCAGTACTTC CASSVGLGQGALYEQYF
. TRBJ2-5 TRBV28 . TGTGCCAGCAGTCCTCCTGACAGACAAGAGACCCAGTACTTC CASSPPDRQETQYF
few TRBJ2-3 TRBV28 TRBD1 TGTGCCAGCACCCGACAGGGGACAGATACGCAGTATTTT CASTRQGTDTQYF
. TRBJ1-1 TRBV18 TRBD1 TGTGCCAGCTCACTCGACAGGGGCCCTGAAGCTTTCTTT CASSLDRGPEAFF
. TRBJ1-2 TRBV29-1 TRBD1 TGCAGCGTTGATAACAAGGGACAGGGATCCGCCTATGGCTACACCTTC CSVDNKGQGSAYGYTF